These T cell receptor beta chains were read from a single sample in a study of blood T cell repertoires in COVID-19. This table comes from immunoSEQ multiplex PCR, and its TCRdb copy is limited to in-frame clones, with some not included. The table includes about 220,000 clones, around three quarters detected once. Sequencing used peripheral blood. The receptor source for this set is a woman between 65 and 79 years old with acute or convalescent COVID-19. Each CDR3 is given without its conserved first and last residue. Each record gives: V gene, J gene, D gene, CDR3 protein. The D gene is left open where the match is weak.

TRBV11-2	TRBJ2-7	TRBD1	ASSSLHLRDRAYEQY
TRBV14	TRBJ2-3	NA	ASSYTDTQY
TRBV7-2	TRBJ1-2	NA	ASSSDTYGYT
TRBV5-8	TRBJ2-5	TRBD2	ASSLRGGDQETQY
TRBV20-1	TRBJ2-7	NA	SARDTYEQY
TRBV7-9	TRBJ1-2	NA	ASSPDSGRYGYT
TRBV18	TRBJ1-2	NA	ASSYGADYGYT
TRBV6-2/TRBV6-3	TRBJ1-2	TRBD1	ASSYSGTGGYGGYT
TRBV6-5	TRBJ1-3	NA	ASEGGTASGNTIY
TRBV5-5	TRBJ2-3	TRBD2	ASSIWTSGGRITDTQY
TRBV10-3	TRBJ1-1	NA	AISELMNTEAF
TRBV19	TRBJ1-5	NA	ASSKQARQPQH
TRBV6-1	TRBJ2-2	NA	ASSDGQGRELF
TRBV5-1	TRBJ1-3	NA	ASRPATGSGNTIY
TRBV24-1	TRBJ2-5	NA	ATSLSGAGNQETQY
TRBV19	TRBJ2-5	NA	ASSSGTTKTQY
TRBV30	TRBJ1-6	TRBD1	AWSLKSGDRGSPLH
TRBV7-2	TRBJ2-7	TRBD2	ASSLSSSGGGYEQY
TRBV7-8	TRBJ2-5	TRBD2	ASSSRTSLGGETQY
TRBV29-1	TRBJ2-6	NA	SVYVSGANVLT
TRBV7-8	TRBJ2-5	NA	ASSLGRGETQY
TRBV5-8	TRBJ2-1	NA	ASRPYSEQF
TRBV6-6	TRBJ1-1	NA	ASRPDGQSSEAF
TRBV27	TRBJ2-6	TRBD1	ASSLTGGWANVLT